The entry below gives a single TCR beta chain sequence along with its context. Its specificity is not known. A read error is possible here, since a much larger clone lies one base away. The CDR3 has 11 residues. Germline V lookup: CDR1 GTSNPN, CDR2 SVGIG (reference sequence). V was clipped by 0 bases and J by 6 bases, with 5 bases between them. The sample comes from a study of T cells in Graves' hyperthyroidism and ophthalmopathy. Study-wide results and caveats: Peripheral blood also featured most of the thyroid clonotypes expanded above 0.001.

There were TCR beta CDR3 regions amplified from RNA transcripts. First-round RT-PCR with HTBI primers amplified the TCR CDR3 region. TCRdb recomputed calls from the multiplex PCR reads with MiXCR, one row per CDR3 protein. The sample contains 550,000 to 600,000 distinct CDR3 sequences, 11% to 15% of which appear only once. Sequenced: blood. The receptor was isolated from a woman under 30 with Graves' ophthalmopathy. The chain employs TRBV30 and TRBJ1-1; D is ambiguous. The CDR3 sequence: CAWSVAPEAFF. DNA of the CDR3: TGTGCCTGGAGTGTGGCACCTGAAGCTTTCTTT.